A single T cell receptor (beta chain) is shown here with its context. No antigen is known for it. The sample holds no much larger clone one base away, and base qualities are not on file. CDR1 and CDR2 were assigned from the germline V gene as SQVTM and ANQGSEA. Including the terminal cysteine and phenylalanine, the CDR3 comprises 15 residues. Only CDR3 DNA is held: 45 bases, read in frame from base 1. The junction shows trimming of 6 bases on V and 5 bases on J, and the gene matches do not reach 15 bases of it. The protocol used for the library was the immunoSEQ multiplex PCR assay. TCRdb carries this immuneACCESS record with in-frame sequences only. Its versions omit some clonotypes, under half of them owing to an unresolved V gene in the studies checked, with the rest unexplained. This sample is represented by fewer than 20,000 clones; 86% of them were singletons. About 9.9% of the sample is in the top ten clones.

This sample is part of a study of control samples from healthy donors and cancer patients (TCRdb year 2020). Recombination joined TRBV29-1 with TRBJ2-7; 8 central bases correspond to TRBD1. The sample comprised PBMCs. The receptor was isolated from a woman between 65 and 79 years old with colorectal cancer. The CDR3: CSVQHLGTGEHEQYF. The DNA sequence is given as TGCAGCGTCCAACACCTCGGGACAGGCGAGCACGAGCAGTACTTC.